These 13 T cell receptor beta chains share one sample of origin, sequenced in a study of metastatic and nonmetastatic thyroid tumors. TCRdb re-clonotyped the PCR reads through MiXCR. This sample has approximately 40,000 clones, with around half found just once. Each patient came to thyroid surgery without any prior treatment (of any kind). Material for sequencing was tumor tissue. These receptor sequences come from a male donor with papillary thyroid cancer or a benign thyroid nodule (not recorded which). Some clones in this sample may be carry-over from other donors' samples.

Only a few counts were recorded for this clone. This chain connects TRBV6-4 to TRBJ1-2; tentative D call: TRBD1 (5 bases). Germline CDR1 MRHNA, CDR2 SNTAGT. CDR3 length equals 16 residues. The ends were cut back, 6 bases at V and 4 bases at J, with 21 bases in the middle. CDR3 residues: CASRAYPGPSSYGYTF. The DNA of the CDR3 is TGTGCCAGCAGAGCATATCCGGGACCCAGTAGCTATGGCTACACCTTC.

On this clone itself: At the DNA level, this CDR3 is encoded by other sequences in the same sample as well. The chain couples TRBV9 to TRBJ1-4; D remains ambiguous. This CDR3 has 15 amino acids. V was shortened by 7 bases and J by 0 bases, with 13 bases between the two germline ends. Per the germline V gene, CDR1 is SGDLS and CDR2 is YYNGEE. The CDR3 sequence: CASSVGTATNEKLFF. The CDR3 bases are TGTGCCAGCTCCGTCGGTACAGCAACTAATGAAAAACTGTTTTTT.

This chain uses TRBV11-2 with TRBJ2-7; 10 bases match TRBD2. There are 14 residues in the CDR3. The germline CDR1 and CDR2 sequences are SGHAT and FQNNGV. V trimming: 5 bases; J trimming: 1 base; junction bases outside the gene matches: 2. CDR3 in amino acids: CASSPTSGSYEQYF. The CDR3 nucleotides are TGTGCCAGCAGCCCGACTAGCGGGTCCTACGAGCAGTACTTC.

Of note for this clone: The CDR3 ends on some other residue instead of the conserved phenylalanine or tryptophan, so this is likely a read error. The DNA is left out, because the CDR3 cannot be placed on it with certainty; the CDR3 is given as TCRdb lists it. The CDR3 reads CAGQAGDRI. The chain couples TRBV19 to TRBJ1-1; TRBD1 was called by the table and not checked on the DNA. CDR1 and CDR2 from the germline V gene are LNHDA and SQIVND (reference sequence). The CDR3 spans 9 amino acids, including both terminal residues.

V gene TRBV19 combines with J gene TRBJ1-4; D unresolved. The germline CDR1 and CDR2 sequences are LNHDA and SQIVND (reference sequence). V shed 7 bases and J shed 5 bases, with 17 bases lying between them. CDR3 length equals 15 residues. The CDR3 reads CASTYIGGRNEKLFF. The CDR3 coding sequence is TGTGCCAGTACTTATATCGGCGGAAGGAATGAAAAACTGTTTTTT.

This clone was recorded a few times. The chain employs TRBV20-1 and TRBJ1-2; D not resolved. The CDR3 runs to 13 residues. CDR1 and CDR2 from the germline V gene are DFQATT and SNEGSKA (reference sequence). With 6 bases removed from V and 4 bases from J, the gap between germline ends came to 15 bases. The CDR3 region is CSAERAGPYGYTF. For the CDR3, the DNA is TGCAGTGCCGAGAGGGCAGGTCCCTATGGCTACACCTTC.

The table lists this clone with a few counts. Other DNA sequences in this specimen translate into the identical CDR3. CDR3: CASSQASDYNEQFF. The DNA for the CDR3 is TGCGCCAGCAGCCAGGCTAGCGACTACAATGAGCAGTTCTTC. V usage is TRBV4-1 and J usage is TRBJ2-1; D is perhaps TRBD2 (6 bases). This CDR3 is 14 amino acids long. Germline V gene sequence: CDR1 MGHRA, CDR2 YSYEKL. Trimming stripped 3 bases from V and 3 bases from J, with 9 bases between.

This chain connects TRBV4-2 to TRBJ2-7; 10 nucleotides line up with TRBD2. The CDR3 has 15 residues. Per the germline V gene, CDR1 is LGHNA and CDR2 is YNFKEQ. J lost 5 bases, V lost 0 bases, and 4 bases had no gene match. CDR3 region: CASSQEPSGSNEQYF. CDR3 DNA sequence: TGTGCCAGCAGCCAAGAGCCTAGCGGGAGCAACGAGCAGTACTTC.

The chain couples TRBV6-2 or TRBV6-3 to TRBJ2-7; 7 bases agree with TRBD1. In germline, CDR1 is MNHEY, CDR2 SVGEGT. Trimming at V came to 7 bases and at J to 3 bases, leaving 6 bases not matched to a gene. This CDR3 contains 13 residues. The CDR3 is CASNDRVYYEQYF. CDR3 coding DNA: TGTGCCAGCAACGACAGGGTTTACTACGAGCAGTACTTC.

The chain recombines TRBV9 with TRBJ1-2; D gene unclear. V was trimmed by 7 bases and J by 4 bases, leaving 11 bases between them. In germline, CDR1 is SGDLS, CDR2 YYNGEE. This CDR3 spans 12 amino acids. DNA for the CDR3: TGTGCCAGCGGCTTAAGCTCCTATGGCTACACCTTC. This sequence encodes CASGLSSYGYTF.

This chain joins TRBV18 and TRBJ2-7, with D tentatively TRBD1 or TRBD2 (5 bases each). The CDR3 is 13 residues long. Trimming pared 3 bases from V and 7 bases from J, leaving 13 bases between. The V gene's germline CDR1 is KGHSH and CDR2 LQKENI. CDR3 protein: CASSPEGWGEQYF. CDR3 sequence (DNA): TGTGCCAGCTCACCCGAGGGCTGGGGGGAGCAGTACTTC.

The chain carries TRBV11-3 and TRBJ2-1, with TRBD1 matching 9 bases. This CDR3 contains 14 residues. After removal of 10 bases from V and 7 bases from J, the junction contained 11 bases not matched to a gene. In germline, CDR1 is SGHNT, CDR2 YENEEA. The CDR3 region is CAILGQGRWNEQFF. DNA of the CDR3: TGTGCCATCCTTGGACAGGGGCGTTGGAATGAGCAGTTCTTC.

This clone occurred once. CDR3 region: CASSLVLGASSDTQYF. The CDR3 DNA is TGCGCCAGCAGCTTGGTCCTGGGAGCTTCCTCAGATACGCAGTATTTT. The chain uses TRBV5-1 and TRBJ2-3; D might be TRBD2 (5 bases). This CDR3 is built from 16 residues. CDR1 SGHRS and CDR2 YFSETQ come from the germline V gene. V dropped 0 bases and J dropped 4 bases, with 15 bases sitting between them.